This TCR beta chain comes out of a study of T cells in narcolepsy. At the level of the study: Healthy controls were enrolled alongside patients with narcolepsy type 1 or type 2. Notes on the study in general: Blood of same and different patients, but not healthy controls, reportedly held recurring autoreactive clonotypes. Some memory CD4+ repertoires had no autoreactive clone sequences. Same-patient CSF and blood CD4+ T cell clonotypes included HCRT-specific and TRIB2-specific autoreactive ones.

In the case of this clone: Antigen: not known.

TCRdb's copy holds only in-frame clones and misses some; the assay was immunoSEQ multiplex PCR. This sample carries around 35,000 clones, around 86% of them seen once, and the ten largest clones take roughly 2.5%. This CDR3 spans 14 amino acids. The germline gives CDR1 MDHEN, CDR2 SYDVKM. The germline V and J ends were trimmed by 3 bases and 13 bases, with 19 bases remaining between them. The TCR sequence derives from a human donor with narcolepsy. The sample taken for sequencing was CD45RA- memory CD4+ T cells from PBMCs. The chain is built from TRBV28 and TRBJ2-1; the D gene is possibly TRBD2 (7 bases). This chain's CDR3 is CASSLGAFGGHQFF. CDR3 sequence (DNA): TGTGCCAGCAGTTTGGGGGCGTTCGGGGGGCACCAGTTCTTC.